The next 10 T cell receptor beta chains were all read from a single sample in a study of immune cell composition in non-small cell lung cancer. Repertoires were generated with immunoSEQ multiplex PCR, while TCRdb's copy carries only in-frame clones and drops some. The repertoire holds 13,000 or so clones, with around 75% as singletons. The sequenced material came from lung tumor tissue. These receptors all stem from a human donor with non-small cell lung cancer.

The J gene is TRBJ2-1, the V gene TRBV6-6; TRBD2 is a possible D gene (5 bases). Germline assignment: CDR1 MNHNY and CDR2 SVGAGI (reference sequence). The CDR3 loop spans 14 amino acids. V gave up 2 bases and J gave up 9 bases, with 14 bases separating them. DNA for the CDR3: TGTGCCAGCAGTTACGGCGGGTCCCCTCCTGAGCAGTTCTTC. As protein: CASSYGGSPPEQFF.

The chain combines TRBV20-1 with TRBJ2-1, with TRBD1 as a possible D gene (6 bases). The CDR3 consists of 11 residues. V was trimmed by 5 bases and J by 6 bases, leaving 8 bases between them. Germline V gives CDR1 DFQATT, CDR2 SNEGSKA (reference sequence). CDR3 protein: CSAYRVNEQFF. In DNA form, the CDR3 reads TGCAGTGCTTACAGGGTCAATGAGCAGTTCTTC.

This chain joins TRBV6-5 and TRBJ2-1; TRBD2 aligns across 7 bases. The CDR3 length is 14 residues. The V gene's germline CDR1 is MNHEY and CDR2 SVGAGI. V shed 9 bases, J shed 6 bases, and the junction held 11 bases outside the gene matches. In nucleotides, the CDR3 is TGTGCCAGTTCGTGGGAGGGGAAGTTCAATGAGCAGTTCTTC. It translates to CASSWEGKFNEQFF.

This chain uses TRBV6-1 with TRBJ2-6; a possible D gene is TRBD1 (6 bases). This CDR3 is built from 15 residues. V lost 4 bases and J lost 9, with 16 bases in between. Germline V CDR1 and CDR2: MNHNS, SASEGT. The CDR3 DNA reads TGTGCCAGCAGTGCCCTCCGGGGACACCTCAACGTCCTGACTTTC. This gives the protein CASSALRGHLNVLTF.

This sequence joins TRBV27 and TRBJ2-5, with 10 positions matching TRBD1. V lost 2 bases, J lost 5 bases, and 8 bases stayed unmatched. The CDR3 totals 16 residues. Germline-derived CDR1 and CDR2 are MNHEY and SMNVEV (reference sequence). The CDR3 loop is CASSLNRQGAYETQYF. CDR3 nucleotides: TGTGCCAGCAGTTTAAATCGACAGGGGGCTTATGAGACCCAGTACTTC.

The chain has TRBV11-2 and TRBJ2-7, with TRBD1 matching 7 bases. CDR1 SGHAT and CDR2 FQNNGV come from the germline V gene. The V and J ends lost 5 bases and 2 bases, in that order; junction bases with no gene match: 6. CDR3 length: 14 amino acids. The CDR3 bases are TGTGCCAGCAGCGCGACAGGGCTGACCTACGAGCAGTACTTC. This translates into CASSATGLTYEQYF.

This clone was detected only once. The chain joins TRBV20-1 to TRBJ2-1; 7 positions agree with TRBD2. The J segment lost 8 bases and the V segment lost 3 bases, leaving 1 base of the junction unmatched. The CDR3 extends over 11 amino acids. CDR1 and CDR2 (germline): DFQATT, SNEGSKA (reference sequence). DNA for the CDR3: TGCAGTGCTAGCCGGGGGGATGAGCAGTTCTTC. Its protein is CSASRGDEQFF.

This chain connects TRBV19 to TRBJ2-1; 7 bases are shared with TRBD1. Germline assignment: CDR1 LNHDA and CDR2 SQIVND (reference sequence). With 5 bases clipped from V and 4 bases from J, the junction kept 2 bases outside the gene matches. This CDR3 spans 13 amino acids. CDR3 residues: CASSGQVYNEQFF. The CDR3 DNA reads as TGTGCCAGTAGTGGACAGGTATACAATGAGCAGTTCTTC.

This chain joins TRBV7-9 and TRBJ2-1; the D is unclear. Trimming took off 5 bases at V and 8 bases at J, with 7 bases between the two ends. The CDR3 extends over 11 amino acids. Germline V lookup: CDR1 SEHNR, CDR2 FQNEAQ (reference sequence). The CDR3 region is CASSHNDEQFF. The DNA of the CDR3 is TGTGCCAGCAGCCACAATGATGAGCAGTTCTTC.

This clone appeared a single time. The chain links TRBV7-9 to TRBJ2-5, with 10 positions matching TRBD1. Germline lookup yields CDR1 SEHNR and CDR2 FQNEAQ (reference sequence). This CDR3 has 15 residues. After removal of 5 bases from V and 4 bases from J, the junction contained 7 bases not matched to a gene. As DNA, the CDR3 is TGTGCCAGCAGCACCCCGGGACAGGGGATAGAGACCCAGTACTTC. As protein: CASSTPGQGIETQYF.